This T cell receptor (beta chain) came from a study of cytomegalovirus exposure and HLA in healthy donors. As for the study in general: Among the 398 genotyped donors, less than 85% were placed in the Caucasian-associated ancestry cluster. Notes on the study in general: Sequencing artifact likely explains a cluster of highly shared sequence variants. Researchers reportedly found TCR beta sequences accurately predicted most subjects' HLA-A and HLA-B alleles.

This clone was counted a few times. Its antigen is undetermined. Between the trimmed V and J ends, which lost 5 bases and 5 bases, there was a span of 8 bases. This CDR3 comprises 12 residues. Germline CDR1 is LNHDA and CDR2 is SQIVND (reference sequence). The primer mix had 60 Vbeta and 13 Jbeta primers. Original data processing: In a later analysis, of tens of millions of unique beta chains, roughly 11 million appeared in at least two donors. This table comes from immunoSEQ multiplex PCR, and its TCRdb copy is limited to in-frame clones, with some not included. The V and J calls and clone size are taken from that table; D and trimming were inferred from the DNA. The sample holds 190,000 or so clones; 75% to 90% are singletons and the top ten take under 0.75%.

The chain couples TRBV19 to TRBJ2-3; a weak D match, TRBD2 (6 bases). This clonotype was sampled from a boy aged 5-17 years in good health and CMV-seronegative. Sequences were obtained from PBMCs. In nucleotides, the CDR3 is TGTGCCAGTAGTGGGGGAGGAGATACGCAGTATTTT. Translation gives CASSGGGDTQYF.